This T cell receptor (beta chain) was captured by sequencing in a study of blood T cell repertoires in COVID-19. Study information: Samples of COVID-19 (acute and convalescent) were obtained from the United States, Italy and Spain.

Assay: immunoSEQ multiplex PCR; the TCRdb copy retains only in-frame clones and omits some. Counted here are around 77,000 clones, roughly four fifths occurring once; the ten biggest clones make up under 7.5%. Trimming removed 2 bases from V and 4 bases from J, with 9 bases in between. CDR3 length: 13 residues. Germline CDR1 reads MDHEN; CDR2 reads SYDVKM. Patients in Seattle were enrolled during active infection, then followed longitudinally. The receptor's source is a young man with COVID-19, enrolled during active disease. Specimen: peripheral blood. The rearrangement uses TRBV28 and TRBJ2-7; D remains ambiguous. This chain's CDR3 is CASSLGPMYEQYF. CDR3 DNA sequence: TGTGCCAGCAGTTTAGGCCCCATGTACGAGCAGTACTTC.